The 28 T cell receptor beta chains given below trace back to one sample, sequenced in a study of T cell responses to AZD1222 COVID-19 vaccine. Repertoires were generated with immunoSEQ multiplex PCR, while TCRdb's copy carries only in-frame clones and drops some. Found here are roughly 110,000 clones, 90% of them singletons; the top ten hold 8%. Here the sequenced sample was peripheral blood, taken 28 days after the second AZD1222 dose. These TCRs come from an adult who received the AZD1222 COVID-19 vaccine.

This chain uses TRBV25-1 with TRBJ2-7; TRBD1 matches at 8 bases. V shed 2 bases, J shed 5 bases, and the junction held 8 bases outside the gene matches. CDR1 is MGHDK, CDR2 SYGVNS, per germline. The CDR3 has 15 amino acids. The CDR3 sequence is CASSEGDRGVHEQYF. In DNA form, the CDR3 reads TGTGCCAGCAGTGAAGGTGACAGGGGTGTCCACGAGCAGTACTTC.

This chain joins TRBV7-2 and TRBJ1-5; TRBD1 agrees at 8 bases. CDR1 is SGHTA, CDR2 FQGNSA, per germline. There are 15 residues in the CDR3. V was clipped by 5 bases and J by 7 bases; unmatched bases: 10. CDR3 loop: CASSLGAGGGQPQHF. CDR3 DNA sequence: TGTGCCAGCAGCCTTGGGGCAGGGGGCGGGCAGCCCCAGCATTTT.

The V call is TRBV13, the J call TRBJ2-1, with D perhaps assigned TRBD1 or TRBD2 (5 bases each). The CDR3 totals 13 residues. Per the germline V gene, CDR1 is PRHDT and CDR2 is FYEKMQ (reference sequence). The V gene lost 5 bases and the J gene lost 7 bases, with 12 bases spanning the gap. CDR3 DNA sequence: TGTGCCAGCAGCGCCTACGAGGGGAATGAGCAGTTCTTC. It translates to CASSAYEGNEQFF.

The V call is TRBV3-1 (or the pseudogene TRBV3-2), the J call TRBJ1-3; 9 positions match TRBD1. CDR3 length: 17 residues. V was pared by 1 base and J by 4 bases, with 8 bases of the junction left unmatched. Germline loops: CDR1 LGHDT, CDR2 YNNKEL (reference sequence). CDR3 region: CASSQGLTGGPGNTIYF. The CDR3 DNA is TGTGCCAGCAGCCAAGGACTAACAGGGGGCCCCGGAAACACCATATATTTT.

The chain employs TRBV30 and TRBJ2-5; no clear D gene. Per the germline V gene, CDR1 is GTSNPN and CDR2 is SVGIG (reference sequence). Trimming took off 0 bases at V and 3 bases at J, with 14 bases between the two ends. CDR3 length: 15 amino acids. The CDR3 loop is CAWSVGTQNKETQYF. CDR3 DNA: TGTGCCTGGAGTGTAGGAACCCAGAACAAAGAGACCCAGTACTTC.

The rearrangement joins TRBV15 to TRBJ2-2, with unresolved D. The CDR3 length is 12 residues. The germline gives CDR1 LNHNV, CDR2 YYDKDF (reference sequence). Trimming cost V 8 bases and J 0 bases, with 4 bases left between them. The CDR3 is CATHPNTGELFF. CDR3 nucleotides: TGTGCCACCCACCCGAACACCGGGGAGCTGTTTTTT. Full variable domain (remainder filled in from reference TRBV15 and TRBJ2-2): DAMVIQNPRYQVTQFGKPVTLSCSQTLNHNVMYWYQQKSSQAPKLLFHYYDKDFNNEADTPDNFQSRRPNTSFCFLDIRSPGLGDTAMYLCATHPNTGELFFGEGSRLTVL.

This chain connects TRBV29-1 to TRBJ2-6; D is perhaps TRBD2 (5 bases). Germline V gene data show CDR1 as SQVTM and CDR2 as ANQGSEA. V lost 4 bases to trimming and J lost 0 bases, with 7 bases between them. This CDR3 is 14 amino acids long. CDR3 region: CSVGADSGANVLTF. The CDR3 DNA sequence: TGCAGCGTTGGAGCGGACTCTGGGGCCAACGTCCTGACTTTC.

Remarks on this clone: Sequence at one end of the junction differs from germline and may be a read error. The chain joins TRBV7-2 to TRBJ2-7; 9 bases are a match to TRBD2. CDR1 and CDR2 from the germline V gene are SGHTA and FQGNSA. The CDR3 totals 14 residues. CDR3 in amino acids: CASSLAGSPYEQYF. CDR3 coding DNA: TGTGCCAGCAGCCTAGCGGGGTCTCCCTACGAGCAGTACTTC.

This rearrangement joins TRBV29-1 to TRBJ1-2, with D possibly being TRBD1 (5 bases). CDR3 size: 14 residues. Trimming stripped 5 bases from V and 2 bases from J, with 15 bases between. Germline CDR1 and CDR2: SQVTM and ANQGSEA. In DNA form, the CDR3 reads TGCAGCGTTTGGGGCCCCCAGGACAACTATGGCTACACCTTC. Translation: CSVWGPQDNYGYTF. Using reference TRBV29-1 and TRBJ1-2 for the parts outside the CDR3, the full variable domain is SAVISQKPSRDICQRGTSLTIQCQVDSQVTMMFWYRQQPGQSLTLIATANQGSEATYESGFVIDKFPISRPNLTFSTLTVSNMSPEDSSIYLCSVWGPQDNYGYTFGSGTRLTVV.

This clone has a single count. The chain has TRBV7-2 and TRBJ2-2; 10 bases are a match to TRBD2. V lost 5 bases to trimming and J lost 5 bases; unmatched junction nucleotides: 11. Germline assignment: CDR1 SGHTA and CDR2 FQGNSA. The CDR3 spans 17 residues. The CDR3 reads CASSPSGGTSVTGELFF. Here the CDR3 DNA reads TGTGCCAGCAGCCCTAGCGGAGGGACTAGCGTAACCGGGGAGCTGTTTTTT.

J is TRBJ2-7 and V is TRBV19, with 8 bases aligning to TRBD2. Losses at the gene ends were 5 bases for V and 3 bases for J; bases not matched to a gene: 9. The CDR3 totals 15 residues. Germline assignment: CDR1 LNHDA and CDR2 SQIVND (reference sequence). In DNA form, the CDR3 reads TGTGCCAGTAGTCCCTCAAGCGGGGGAATCTACGAGCAGTACTTC. Its protein product is CASSPSSGGIYEQYF.

This chain links TRBV11-2 with TRBJ2-3; unclear D gene. CDR1 is SGHAT and CDR2 is FQNNGV in the germline V gene. With 3 bases removed from V and 4 bases from J, the gap between germline ends came to 8 bases. The CDR3 extends over 13 amino acids. Here the CDR3 DNA reads TGTGCCAGCAGCTTTGAAGACCCAGATACGCAGTATTTT. Translation gives CASSFEDPDTQYF.

This chain joins TRBV19 and TRBJ1-2, with D possibly being TRBD1 (6 bases). V lost 0 bases and J lost 4, with 18 bases in between. This CDR3 contains 17 residues. The germline gives CDR1 LNHDA, CDR2 SQIVND (reference sequence). The chain's CDR3 is CASSIENRELSFYGYTF. DNA of the CDR3: TGTGCCAGTAGTATAGAAAACAGGGAATTGAGTTTCTATGGCTACACCTTC.

The rearrangement joins TRBV29-1 to TRBJ2-7; D may be TRBD2 (5 bases). The CDR3 runs 14 residues. Germline CDR1 and CDR2: SQVTM and ANQGSEA. Trimming cost V 4 bases and J 2 bases, with 15 bases left between them. The CDR3 nucleotides are TGCAGCGTTGGCCTGGGAGCAGCCCCCTACGAGCAGTACTTC. Encoded protein: CSVGLGAAPYEQYF.

The CDR3 region is CASSVARTGLESPLHF. The CDR3 nucleotides read TGTGCCAGCAGCGTAGCCCGGACAGGGTTAGAGTCACCCCTCCACTTT. The chain combines TRBV9 with TRBJ1-6; 8 bases agree with TRBD1. V gave up 0 bases and J gave up 10 bases; unmatched junction bases: 9. This CDR3 region has 16 residues. Germline-derived CDR1 and CDR2 are SGDLS and YYNGEE.

This CDR3 reads CASSRGLARDEQFF. The CDR3 region has the DNA TGTGCCAGCAGCCGGGGACTGGCTAGAGATGAGCAGTTCTTC. V usage is TRBV14 and J usage is TRBJ2-1; a weak D match, TRBD2 (6 bases). The CDR3 contains 14 residues. V lost 4 bases and J 8 bases, leaving 15 bases between the germline ends. The germline gives CDR1 SGHDN, CDR2 FVKESK.

The chain employs TRBV9 and TRBJ1-1; the D is unclear. The CDR3 is made up of 13 amino acids. Per the germline V gene, CDR1 is SGDLS and CDR2 is YYNGEE. Trimming took off 3 bases at V and 6 bases at J, with 12 bases between the two ends. Written as DNA, the CDR3 is TGTGCCAGCAGCGAAGGGATGGAAGCTGAAGCTTTCTTT. Amino acids: CASSEGMEAEAFF.

This clone has just a few counts. V usage is TRBV4-3 and J usage is TRBJ2-2; no reliable D call. CDR1 LGHNA and CDR2 YSLEER come from the germline V gene. Between the trimmed V and J ends, which lost 0 bases and 8 bases, there was a span of 16 bases. CDR3 length equals 16 residues. CDR3 in DNA: TGCGCCAGCAGCCAAGACTCGGCAGGCGAAGGGGGGGAGCTGTTTTTT. As protein: CASSQDSAGEGGELFF.

V and J are TRBV6-1 and TRBJ2-7; D not resolved. The V end lost 1 base, the J end lost 2 bases, and 9 bases lay between the germline ends. CDR1 and CDR2 (germline): MNHNS, SASEGT. The length of the CDR3 is 14 residues. The CDR3 loop is CASSEGPMTYEQYF. In DNA, the CDR3 is TGTGCCAGCAGTGAAGGACCTATGACCTACGAGCAGTACTTC.

The rearrangement links TRBV5-1 to TRBJ2-5; TRBD2 matches 15 bases. Germline trimming cut 2 bases from V and 5 bases from J; bases unmatched to any gene: 13. Germline loops: CDR1 SGHRS, CDR2 YFSETQ. The CDR3 extends over 19 amino acids. CDR3 in DNA: TGCGCCAGCAGCTTCCCGATTAGGACTAGCGGGGGGGCCGATGAGACCCAGTACTTC. Translated: CASSFPIRTSGGADETQYF. Together with reference TRBV5-1 and TRBJ2-5, the CDR3 gives the full variable domain: KAGVTQTPRYLIKTRGQQVTLSCSPISGHRSVSWYQQTPGQGLQFLFEYFSETQRNKGNFPGRFSGRQFSNSRSEMNVSTLELGDSALYLCASSFPIRTSGGADETQYFGPGTRLLVL.

The rearrangement joins TRBV2 to TRBJ1-1; D remains ambiguous. The ends were cut back, 8 bases at V and 3 bases at J, with 10 bases in the middle. Looked up from germline, CDR1 is SNHLY and CDR2 is FYNNEI. CDR3 length equals 12 residues. The chain's CDR3 is CASGGLYTEAFF. The CDR3 DNA sequence: TGTGCCAGCGGCGGACTTTACACTGAAGCTTTCTTT.

The CDR3 sequence: CAISESIPGSGKSPLHF. CDR3 DNA: TGTGCCATCAGTGAGTCGATCCCCGGGTCAGGGAAATCACCCCTCCACTTT. V usage is TRBV10-3 and J usage is TRBJ1-6; D possibly corresponds to TRBD1 (5 bases). The CDR3 extends over 17 amino acids. Germline CDR1 is ENHRY and CDR2 is SYGVKD. The V end was cut by 0 bases, the J end by 10 bases, with 19 bases between.

The CDR3 region has the DNA TGTGCCAGCAGCTTTCAGGGGTCCAAAAACATTCAGTACTTC. As protein: CASSFQGSKNIQYF. V gene TRBV5-6 combines with J gene TRBJ2-4, with a possible D match to TRBD1 (6 bases). CDR3 length: 14 residues. The V and J ends lost 2 bases and 2 bases respectively, with 8 bases between them. The V gene's germline CDR1 is SGHDT and CDR2 YYEEEE.

This chain uses TRBV27 with TRBJ1-1; no clear D. The CDR3 totals 14 residues. Germline assignment: CDR1 MNHEY and CDR2 SMNVEV (reference sequence). Trimming removed 3 bases at V and 1 base at J, with 9 bases between. CDR3 sequence reads: CASSFQDGNTEAFF. The CDR3 DNA reads as TGTGCCAGCAGTTTCCAGGACGGGAACACTGAAGCTTTCTTT.

This chain uses TRBV6-5 with TRBJ1-6; TRBD1 is a possible D gene (6 bases). The CDR3 has 13 amino acids. The V and J ends lost 8 bases and 7 bases respectively, with 12 bases between them. Germline assignment: CDR1 MNHEY and CDR2 SVGAGI. The CDR3 protein is CASHPGVNSPLHF. Written as DNA, the CDR3 is TGTGCCAGCCACCCAGGGGTGAATTCACCCCTCCACTTT.

This rearrangement joins TRBV29-1 to TRBJ2-7; 7 nucleotides align to TRBD1. V lost 3 bases and J lost 3; bases outside the gene matches: 2. Germline CDR1 and CDR2: SQVTM and ANQGSEA. The CDR3 loop spans 12 amino acids. CDR3 bases: TGCAGCGTTGAGGGGACAGACTACGAGCAGTACTTC. Its protein is CSVEGTDYEQYF.

The rearrangement links TRBV6-5 to TRBJ1-5; D is perhaps TRBD1 (5 bases). V dropped 7 bases and J dropped 5 bases, with 18 bases sitting between them. Looked up from germline, CDR1 is MNHEY and CDR2 is SVGAGI. The CDR3 consists of 15 residues. The chain's CDR3 is CASTTSLGPDQPQHF. DNA of the CDR3: TGTGCCAGCACCACTAGTCTGGGGCCCGATCAGCCCCAGCATTTT.

The chain uses TRBV9 and TRBJ2-7, with D possibly being TRBD1 (5 bases). The CDR3 extends over 13 amino acids. V lost 0 bases and J 3 bases, leaving 7 bases between the germline ends. Per the germline V gene, CDR1 is SGDLS and CDR2 is YYNGEE. The CDR3 region has the DNA TGTGCCAGCAGCGTAGAGGACAACTACGAGCAGTACTTC. Its translation is CASSVEDNYEQYF.